A selection of T cell receptor beta chains follows, all from one sample in a study of CD8+ T cells in alopecia areata. TCRdb's table, derived via immunoSEQ multiplex PCR, lists solely in-frame clones and lacks some. The table shows some 130,000 clones, with around 49% occurring only once. The sample consisted of CD8+ T cells sorted from blood, taken at week 0. Source of these receptors: a human donor with alopecia areata. Both conserved end residues are part of each CDR3. The order of the fields is clone size, V gene, D gene, J gene, CDR3 protein, CDR3 DNA. A D gene is named only where the DNA matches it firmly. Some rows have no size entry. The others give once, few or many, or a class for an expanded clone.

NA	TRBV13	TRBD1	TRBJ2-7	CASSQDRNYEQYF	TGTGCCAGCAGCCAGGACAGGAACTACGAGCAGTACTTC
NA	TRBV4-2	TRBD2	TRBJ2-1	CASSQEPGLADNEQFF	TGTGCCAGCAGCCAAGAGCCGGGACTAGCGGACAATGAGCAGTTCTTC
NA	TRBV4-3	NA	TRBJ2-5	CASSQDLGWLSETQYF	TGCGCCAGCAGCCAAGATCTAGGGTGGTTGAGTGAGACCCAGTACTTC
NA	TRBV9	NA	TRBJ2-7	CASSVGAPSYEQYF	TGTGCCAGCAGCGTCGGGGCTCCCTCCTACGAGCAGTACTTC
NA	TRBV18	NA	TRBJ2-1	CASSPGDEQFF	TGTGCCAGCTCACCAGGCGATGAGCAGTTCTTC
NA	TRBV7-8	NA	TRBJ2-1	CASSLVVGKNEQFF	TGTGCCAGCAGCTTAGTGGTCGGGAAAAATGAGCAGTTCTTC
few	TRBV27	TRBD1	TRBJ1-6	CASSWTGGDSPLHF	TGTGCCAGCAGTTGGACAGGGGGAGATTCACCCCTCCACTTT
NA	TRBV6-4	NA	TRBJ2-3	CASGAGESTDTQYF	TGTGCCAGCGGGGCAGGGGAAAGCACAGATACGCAGTATTTT
NA	TRBV15	NA	TRBJ1-5	CATSRDDQPQHF	TGTGCCACCAGCAGAGATGATCAGCCCCAGCATTTT
NA	TRBV29-1	NA	TRBJ1-1	CSVEVGGTEAFF	TGCAGCGTTGAGGTGGGGGGCACTGAAGCTTTCTTT
NA	TRBV29-1	NA	TRBJ2-7	CSVTGQGSYEQYF	TGCAGCGTGACAGGCCAAGGGTCCTACGAGCAGTACTTC
NA	TRBV27	NA	TRBJ2-7	CASSSRYEQYF	TGTGCCAGCAGTTCCCGCTACGAGCAGTACTTC
NA	TRBV27	NA	TRBJ1-5	CASSLFPGDRNQPQHF	TGTGCCAGCAGTTTATTTCCAGGGGATCGCAATCAGCCCCAGCATTTT
few	TRBV29-1	TRBD1	TRBJ1-2	CSVDGKQGAQGYTF	TGCAGCGTTGATGGAAAACAGGGGGCGCAGGGCTACACCTTC
NA	TRBV27	NA	TRBJ2-7	CASSLARGSYEQYF	TGTGCCAGCAGTTTGGCCAGGGGCTCCTACGAGCAGTACTTC
NA	TRBV11-2	TRBD2	TRBJ2-1	CASSLPGLAGVRNEQFF	TGTGCCAGCAGCTTACCCGGACTAGCGGGGGTCCGCAATGAGCAGTTCTTC
NA	TRBV2	NA	TRBJ1-2	CASSEGLMDYGYTF	TGTGCCAGCAGTGAAGGCCTAATGGACTATGGCTACACCTTC
NA	TRBV5-1	TRBD2	TRBJ2-1	CASSPAGGSYNEQFF	TGCGCCAGCAGCCCAGCGGGGGGGTCCTACAATGAGCAGTTCTTC
NA	TRBV30	TRBD1	TRBJ2-7	CAWTGTDSYEQYF	TGTGCCTGGACCGGGACAGACTCCTACGAGCAGTACTTC
NA	TRBV9	NA	TRBJ2-7	CASSPGAGPLGEQYF	TGTGCCAGCAGCCCCGGGGCGGGGCCCCTGGGGGAGCAGTACTTC